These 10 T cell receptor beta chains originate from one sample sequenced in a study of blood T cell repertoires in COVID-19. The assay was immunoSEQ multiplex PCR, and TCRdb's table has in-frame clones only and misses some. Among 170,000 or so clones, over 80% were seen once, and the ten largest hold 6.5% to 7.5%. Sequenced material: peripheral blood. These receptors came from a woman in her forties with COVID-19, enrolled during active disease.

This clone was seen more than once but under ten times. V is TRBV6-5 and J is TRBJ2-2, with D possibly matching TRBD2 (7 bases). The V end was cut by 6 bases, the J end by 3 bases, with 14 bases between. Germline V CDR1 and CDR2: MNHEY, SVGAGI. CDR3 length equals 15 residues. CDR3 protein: CASRASGGYTGELFF. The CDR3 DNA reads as TGTGCCAGCAGGGCATCGGGGGGCTACACCGGGGAGCTGTTTTTT.

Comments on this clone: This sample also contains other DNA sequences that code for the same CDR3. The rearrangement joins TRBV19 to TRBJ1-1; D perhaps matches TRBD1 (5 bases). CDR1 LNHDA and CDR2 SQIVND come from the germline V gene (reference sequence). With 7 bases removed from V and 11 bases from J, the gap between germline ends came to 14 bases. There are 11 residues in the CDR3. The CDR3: CASITRDEAFF. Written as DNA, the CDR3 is TGTGCCAGTATCACCAGGGATGAGGCTTTCTTT.

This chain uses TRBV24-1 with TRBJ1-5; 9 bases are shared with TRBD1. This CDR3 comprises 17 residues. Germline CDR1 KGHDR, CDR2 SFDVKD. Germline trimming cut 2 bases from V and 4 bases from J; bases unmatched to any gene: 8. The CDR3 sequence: CATSDSLGDRANQPQHF. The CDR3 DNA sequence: TGTGCCACCAGTGATTCCCTGGGGGACAGGGCGAATCAGCCCCAGCATTTT.

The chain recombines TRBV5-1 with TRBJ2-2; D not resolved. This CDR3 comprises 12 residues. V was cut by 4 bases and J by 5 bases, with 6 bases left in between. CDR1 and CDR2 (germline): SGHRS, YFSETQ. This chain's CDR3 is CASSTVTGELFF. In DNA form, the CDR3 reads TGCGCCAGCAGCACTGTTACCGGGGAGCTGTTTTTT.

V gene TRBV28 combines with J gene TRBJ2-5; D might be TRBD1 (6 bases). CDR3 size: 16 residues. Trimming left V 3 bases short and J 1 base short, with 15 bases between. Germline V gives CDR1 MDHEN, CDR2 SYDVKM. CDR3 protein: CASSFGTGRLQETQYF. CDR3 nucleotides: TGTGCCAGCAGTTTCGGAACAGGGCGACTCCAAGAGACCCAGTACTTC.

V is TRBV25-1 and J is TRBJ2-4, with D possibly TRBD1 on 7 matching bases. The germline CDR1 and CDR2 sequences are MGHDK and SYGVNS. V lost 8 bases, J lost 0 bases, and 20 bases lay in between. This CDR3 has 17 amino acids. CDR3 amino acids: CASGGGARVGAKNIQYF. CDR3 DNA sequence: TGTGCCAGCGGAGGGGGCGCGAGGGTTGGAGCCAAAAACATTCAGTACTTC.

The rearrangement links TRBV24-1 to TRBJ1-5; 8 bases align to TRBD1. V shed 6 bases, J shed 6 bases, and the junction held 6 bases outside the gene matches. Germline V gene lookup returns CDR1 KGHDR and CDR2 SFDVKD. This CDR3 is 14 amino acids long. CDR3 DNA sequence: TGTGCCACCAGTCCGGACAGGGTGAGTCAGCCCCAGCATTTT. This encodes CATSPDRVSQPQHF.

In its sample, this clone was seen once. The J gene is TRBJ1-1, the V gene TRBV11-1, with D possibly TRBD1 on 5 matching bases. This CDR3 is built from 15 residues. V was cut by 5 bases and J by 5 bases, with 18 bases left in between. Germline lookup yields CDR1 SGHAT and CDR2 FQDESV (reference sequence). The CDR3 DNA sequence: TGTGCCAGCAGCGCGTCCGGGGGGGTCTCTACTGAAGCTTTCTTT. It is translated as CASSASGGVSTEAFF.

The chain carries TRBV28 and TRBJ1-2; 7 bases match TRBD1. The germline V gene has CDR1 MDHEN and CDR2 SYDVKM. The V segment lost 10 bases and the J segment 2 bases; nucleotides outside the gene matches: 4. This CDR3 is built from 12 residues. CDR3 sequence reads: CANQQGNYGYTF. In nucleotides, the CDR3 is TGTGCCAACCAACAGGGGAACTATGGCTACACCTTC.

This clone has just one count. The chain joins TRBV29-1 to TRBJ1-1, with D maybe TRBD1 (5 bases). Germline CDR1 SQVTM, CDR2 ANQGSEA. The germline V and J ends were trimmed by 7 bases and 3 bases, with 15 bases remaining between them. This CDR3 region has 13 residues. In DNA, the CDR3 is TGCAGCGCCGACGTGGGGGGGTACACTGAAGCTTTCTTT. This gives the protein CSADVGGYTEAFF.